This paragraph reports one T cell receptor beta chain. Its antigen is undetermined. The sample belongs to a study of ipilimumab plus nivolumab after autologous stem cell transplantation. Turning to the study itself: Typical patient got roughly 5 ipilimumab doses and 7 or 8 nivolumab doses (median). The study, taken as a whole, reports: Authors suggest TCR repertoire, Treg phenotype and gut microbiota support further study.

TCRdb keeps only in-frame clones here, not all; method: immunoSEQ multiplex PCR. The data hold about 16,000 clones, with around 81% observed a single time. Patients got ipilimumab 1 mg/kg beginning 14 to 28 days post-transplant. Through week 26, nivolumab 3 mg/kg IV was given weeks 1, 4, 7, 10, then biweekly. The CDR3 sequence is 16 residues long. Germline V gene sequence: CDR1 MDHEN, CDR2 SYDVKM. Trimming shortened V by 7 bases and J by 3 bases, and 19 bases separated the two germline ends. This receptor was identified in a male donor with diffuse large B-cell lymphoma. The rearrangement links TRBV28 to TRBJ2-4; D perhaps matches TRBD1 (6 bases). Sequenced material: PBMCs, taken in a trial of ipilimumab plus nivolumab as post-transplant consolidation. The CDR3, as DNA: TGTGCCAGCACGAATCGCCAGGGGTTCGGCAAAAACATTCAGTACTTC. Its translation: CASTNRQGFGKNIQYF.